This T cell receptor (beta chain) was documented in a study of blood T cell repertoires in COVID-19. Study-level information: Samples came from the United States, Italy and Spain, spanning acute and convalescent COVID-19.

CDR3 length: 16 residues. CDR1 and CDR2 (germline): SGHVS, FQNEAQ. Trimming took 2 bases from V and 0 from J; bases not matched to a gene: 6. The assay was immunoSEQ multiplex PCR, and TCRdb's table has in-frame clones only and misses some. In the table there are approximately 380,000 clones, 85% of which are singletons. The clonotype was recovered from a woman under 30 with acute or convalescent COVID-19. The chain carries TRBV7-8 and TRBJ1-1, with 7 bases lining up with TRBD1. Sequencing used peripheral blood. CDR3 coding DNA: TGTGCCAGCAGCTTAAAGACAGGGCCGCTGAACACTGAAGCTTTCTTT. This translates into CASSLKTGPLNTEAFF. Complete variable domain (other parts from reference TRBV7-8 and TRBJ1-1): GAGVSQSPRYKVAKRGQDVALRCDPISGHVSLFWYQQALGQGPEFLTYFQNEAQLDKSGLPSDRFFAERPEGSVSTLKIQRTQQEDSAVYLCASSLKTGPLNTEAFFGQGTRLTVV.